These 32 T cell receptor beta chains originate from one sample sequenced in a study of OX40 agonist ivuxolimab in advanced cancers. Here immunoSEQ multiplex PCR was the method, and the copy in TCRdb shows in-frame clones only, minus some. The sample includes approximately 50,000 clones, 65% to 85% of them seen just once. The sample consisted of CD4+ or CD8+ T cells sorted from blood, taken in a trial of the OX40 agonist ivuxolimab. Receptor source: an adult with an advanced solid tumor such as melanoma, head and neck, liver or kidney cancer.

This sequence joins TRBV7-2 and TRBJ2-7, with D tentatively TRBD2 (6 bases). Germline CDR1 is SGHTA and CDR2 is FQGNSA. This CDR3 is built from 16 residues. V was shortened by 5 bases and J by 0 bases, with 17 bases between the two germline ends. CDR3 nucleotide sequence: TGTGCCAGCAGCCCCCCTGGCGGGGCAAGCTCCTACGAGCAGTACTTC. Protein product: CASSPPGGASSYEQYF.

The chain combines TRBV2 with TRBJ1-6; 7 nucleotides line up with TRBD1. Germline CDR1 reads SNHLY; CDR2 reads FYNNEI. The V gene end was trimmed by 6 bases and the J gene end by 10 bases; junction bases not matched to a gene: 9. This CDR3 is built from 14 residues. The CDR3, as DNA: TGTGCCAGCAGCGAACAGGGGCGCTACTCACCCCTCCACTTT. This gives the protein CASSEQGRYSPLHF.

The CDR3 DNA sequence: TGTGCCAGCAGCTCTTTGCGGGGGACGGGGGAGCAGTACTTC. It yields the protein CASSSLRGTGEQYF. The gene calls are TRBV11-2 and TRBJ2-7; 7 bases align to TRBD2. The ends lost 4 bases at V and 7 bases at J; junction bases unmatched: 10. CDR3 size: 14 residues. Germline V CDR1 and CDR2: SGHAT, FQNNGV.

This clone has just one count. The chain has TRBV10-3 and TRBJ2-5; TRBD1 agrees at 7 bases. This CDR3 is 11 amino acids long. CDR1 ENHRY and CDR2 SYGVKD come from the germline V gene. Trimming cost V 4 bases and J 9 bases; bases outside gene matches: 2. CDR3 DNA: TGTGCCATCAGTGGCGGACAGGCCCAGTACTTC. Amino acid sequence: CAISGGQAQYF.

J is TRBJ2-7 and V is TRBV29-1; 9 bases are a match to TRBD1. Per germline, CDR1 SQVTM and CDR2 ANQGSEA. The junction had 5 bases not matched to a gene; V was cut back by 6 bases and J by 5 bases. The CDR3 has 12 residues. The CDR3 protein is CSVGTGSNEQYF. The DNA of the CDR3 is TGCAGCGTGGGGACAGGGAGCAACGAGCAGTACTTC.

The rearrangement links TRBV18 to TRBJ2-5; D gene unclear. Germline V gene lookup returns CDR1 KGHSH and CDR2 LQKENI. V lost 2 bases and J lost 2, with 15 bases in between. This CDR3 spans 16 amino acids. The CDR3 sequence is CASSPNTAVSQETQYF. CDR3 sequence (DNA): TGTGCCAGCTCACCAAATACAGCAGTATCTCAAGAGACCCAGTACTTC.

V gene TRBV19 combines with J gene TRBJ2-4; D unresolved. CDR3 length: 12 amino acids. Germline V gene data show CDR1 as LNHDA and CDR2 as SQIVND (reference sequence). V was clipped by 8 bases and J by 5 bases, with 10 bases between them. This CDR3 is CASSVAQNIQYF. The CDR3 bases are TGTGCCAGTTCGGTGGCTCAAAACATTCAGTACTTC.

This sequence joins TRBV15 and TRBJ2-2; perhaps TRBD1 as D (6 bases). Trimming removed 6 bases at V and 0 bases at J, with 14 bases between. The V gene's germline CDR1 is LNHNV and CDR2 YYDKDF (reference sequence). CDR3 length: 16 amino acids. The chain's CDR3 is CATRGVDSSNTGELFF. The CDR3, as DNA: TGTGCCACCAGAGGGGTGGACAGCTCGAACACCGGGGAGCTGTTTTTT. The complete variable domain, with remaining parts taken from reference TRBV15 and TRBJ2-2, reads DAMVIQNPRYQVTQFGKPVTLSCSQTLNHNVMYWYQQKSSQAPKLLFHYYDKDFNNEADTPDNFQSRRPNTSFCFLDIRSPGLGDTAMYLCATRGVDSSNTGELFFGEGSRLTVL.

In its sample, this clone was seen once. This rearrangement joins TRBV6-1 to TRBJ2-2, with 9 bases fitting TRBD2. The CDR3 is 16 amino acids. V was clipped by 3 bases and J by 4 bases; unmatched bases: 6. CDR1 and CDR2 (germline): MNHNS, SASEGT. CDR3 in amino acids: CASSDLAGDGTGELFF. The CDR3 DNA reads as TGTGCCAGCAGTGACTTAGCGGGAGATGGCACCGGGGAGCTGTTTTTT.

This rearrangement joins TRBV30 to TRBJ1-2; D is unclear. CDR1 is GTSNPN, CDR2 SVGIG, per germline (reference sequence). CDR3 length equals 12 residues. V was trimmed by 4 bases and J by 4 bases, leaving 10 bases between them. CDR3 region: CAWTRTVYGYTF. CDR3 nucleotides: TGTGCCTGGACCAGGACGGTCTATGGCTACACCTTC. Looking up the rest from reference TRBV30 and TRBJ1-2 gives the full variable domain: SQTIHQWPATLVQPVGSPLSLECTVEGTSNPNLYWYRQAAGRGLQLLFYSVGIGQISSEVPQNLSASRPQDRQFILSSKKLLLSDSGFYLCAWTRTVYGYTFGSGTRLTVV.

This sequence joins TRBV7-2 and TRBJ1-6; D not certain. CDR1 and CDR2 (germline): SGHTA, FQGNSA. V lost 4 bases to trimming and J lost 3 bases, with 7 bases between them. This CDR3 region has 14 residues. The CDR3 spells CASSSWIYNSPLHF. CDR3 in DNA: TGTGCCAGCAGCTCCTGGATCTATAATTCACCCCTCCACTTT.

The V call is TRBV19, the J call TRBJ2-7; tentatively, D is TRBD1 (6 bases). Trimming removed 5 bases at V and 3 bases at J, with 20 bases between. Per the germline V gene, CDR1 is LNHDA and CDR2 is SQIVND (reference sequence). The CDR3 extends over 16 amino acids. Here the CDR3 reads CASSFQALGAHYEQYF. The CDR3 nucleotides are TGTGCCAGTAGTTTTCAGGCCTTGGGGGCCCACTACGAGCAGTACTTC.

The chain recombines TRBV6-5 with TRBJ1-2; TRBD1 is a possible D gene (6 bases). Germline lookup yields CDR1 MNHEY and CDR2 SVGAGI. Trimming removed 7 bases at V and 6 bases at J, with 15 bases between. The CDR3 consists of 13 residues. The CDR3, as DNA: TGTGCCAGCATCTTGAACAGGGTTGATGGCTACACCTTC. Its protein product is CASILNRVDGYTF.

V gene TRBV11-2 combines with J gene TRBJ2-1; D is unresolved. The germline V and J ends were trimmed by 5 bases and 5 bases, with 10 bases remaining between them. CDR1 and CDR2 from the germline V gene are SGHAT and FQNNGV. This CDR3 has 13 amino acids. The CDR3 protein is CASSRWEDNEQFF. The DNA for the CDR3 is TGTGCCAGCAGCCGATGGGAAGACAATGAGCAGTTCTTC.

The chain combines TRBV27 with TRBJ1-2; 7 bases align to TRBD1. V lost 3 bases to trimming and J lost 7 bases; unmatched junction nucleotides: 8. Germline V gene lookup returns CDR1 MNHEY and CDR2 SMNVEV (reference sequence). This CDR3 contains 14 residues. This chain's CDR3 is CASSLNQGESGYTF. The CDR3 DNA is TGTGCCAGCAGTTTGAACCAGGGGGAATCTGGCTACACCTTC.

The J gene is TRBJ1-2, the V gene TRBV4-3; tentative D call: TRBD1 (6 bases). The CDR3 runs to 16 residues. Germline-derived CDR1 and CDR2 are LGHNA and YSLEER. Trimming stripped 3 bases from V and 0 bases from J, with 14 bases between. The CDR3 DNA reads as TGCGCCAGCAGCCAGTCGGGGGGCCTAGCTAACTATGGCTACACCTTC. As protein: CASSQSGGLANYGYTF.

The V call is TRBV9, the J call TRBJ2-3, with D uncertain. The CDR3 sequence is 13 residues long. Germline V gene sequence: CDR1 SGDLS, CDR2 YYNGEE. The V end lost 0 bases, the J end lost 6 bases, and 8 bases lay between the germline ends. CDR3 in amino acids: CASSVAASDTQYF. In nucleotides, the CDR3 is TGTGCCAGCAGCGTAGCGGCCTCGGATACGCAGTATTTT.

This chain connects TRBV7-9 to TRBJ1-4, with a tentative D call TRBD1 (5 bases). Germline V CDR1 and CDR2: SEHNR, FQNEAQ (reference sequence). The CDR3 has 18 amino acids. V lost 5 bases, J lost 0 bases, and 19 bases lay in between. CDR3 coding DNA: TGTGCCAGCAGCCCGGGGACGGAATCATGGACAACTAATGAAAAACTGTTTTTT. Residues: CASSPGTESWTTNEKLFF.

The V gene is TRBV9, the J gene TRBJ1-1, with D possibly TRBD1 on 6 matching bases. The length of the CDR3 is 16 residues. Trimming took 1 base from V and 4 from J, leaving 17 bases between them. From germline, CDR1 is SGDLS and CDR2 YYNGEE. The CDR3 nucleotides read TGTGCCAGCAGCGTAATTCCAGGGGAGAGGGGCACTGAAGCTTTCTTT. Translating gives CASSVIPGERGTEAFF. Supplemented by reference TRBV9 and TRBJ1-1, the full variable domain reads DSGVTQTPKHLITATGQRVTLRCSPRSGDLSVYWYQQSLDQGLQFLIQYYNGEERAKGNILERFSAQQFPDLHSELNLSSLELGDSALYFCASSVIPGERGTEAFFGQGTRLTVV.

This sequence joins TRBV14 and TRBJ2-5; 11 bases are a match to TRBD2. After removal of 1 base from V and 2 bases from J, the junction contained 9 bases not matched to a gene. CDR1 SGHDN and CDR2 FVKESK come from the germline V gene. The CDR3 runs 18 residues. The CDR3 region has the DNA TGTGCCAGCAGCCAAGCAGGTCCTAGCGGGGGGTTACAAGAGACCCAGTACTTC. Its translation: CASSQAGPSGGLQETQYF.

The rearrangement links TRBV5-6 to TRBJ1-2; possible D gene TRBD1, 6 bases. V lost 0 bases and J lost 3, with 9 bases in between. Germline loops: CDR1 SGHDT, CDR2 YYEEEE. The CDR3 is 14 residues long. Here the CDR3 DNA reads TGTGCCAGCAGCTTGGGACAGGCGGACTATGGCTACACCTTC. Translating it yields CASSLGQADYGYTF.

V is TRBV7-3 and J is TRBJ2-1, with TRBD2 as a possible D gene (6 bases). Germline V gene sequence: CDR1 SGHTA, CDR2 FQGTGA. This CDR3 is 15 amino acids long. Trimming shortened V by 1 base and J by 12 bases, and 19 bases separated the two germline ends. The CDR3 spells CASSLMGGVNERQFF. In DNA form, the CDR3 reads TGTGCCAGCAGCTTAATGGGGGGAGTCAATGAGCGGCAGTTCTTC. Supplemented by reference TRBV7-3 and TRBJ2-1, the full variable domain reads GAGVSQTPSNKVTEKGKYVELRCDPISGHTALYWYRQSLGQGPEFLIYFQGTGAADDSGLPNDRFFAVRPEGSVSTLKIQRTERGDSAVYLCASSLMGGVNERQFFGPGTRLTVL.

V is TRBV5-1 and J is TRBJ2-5, with 7 nucleotides matching TRBD2. CDR1 and CDR2 (germline): SGHRS, YFSETQ. This CDR3 has 14 residues. Trimming took 4 bases from V and 4 from J; bases not matched to a gene: 7. CDR3 region: CASSGRLAAETQYF. Written as DNA, the CDR3 is TGCGCCAGCAGCGGCAGACTAGCTGCAGAGACCCAGTACTTC. Based on the CDR3 plus reference TRBV5-1 and TRBJ2-5, the full variable domain is KAGVTQTPRYLIKTRGQQVTLSCSPISGHRSVSWYQQTPGQGLQFLFEYFSETQRNKGNFPGRFSGRQFSNSRSEMNVSTLELGDSALYLCASSGRLAAETQYFGPGTRLLVL.

The chain employs TRBV6-5 and TRBJ1-3; no definite D call. V lost 0 bases and J 0 bases, leaving 9 bases between the germline ends. The CDR3 totals 16 residues. From germline, CDR1 is MNHEY and CDR2 SVGAGI. The CDR3 DNA reads TGTGCCAGCAGTTACTCTCGGGCCATCTCTGGAAACACCATATATTTT. Amino acid sequence: CASSYSRAISGNTIYF.

This sequence joins TRBV15 and TRBJ2-7; maybe TRBD2 (5 bases). Germline CDR1 reads LNHNV; CDR2 reads YYDKDF (reference sequence). This CDR3 region has 14 residues. V lost 3 bases, J lost 2 bases, and 11 bases lay in between. The CDR3 DNA reads TGTGCCACCAGCAGCGCGCCGCGGGCCTACGAGCAGTACTTC. It is translated as CATSSAPRAYEQYF. The full variable domain, in which reference TRBV15 and TRBJ2-7 provide the parts outside the CDR3, is DAMVIQNPRYQVTQFGKPVTLSCSQTLNHNVMYWYQQKSSQAPKLLFHYYDKDFNNEADTPDNFQSRRPNTSFCFLDIRSPGLGDTAMYLCATSSAPRAYEQYFGPGTRLTVT.

The chain uses TRBV5-4 and TRBJ2-7; D gene unclear. Germline V CDR1 and CDR2: SGHNT, YYREEE (reference sequence). V was pared by 1 base and J by 2 bases, with 13 bases between. The CDR3 is 15 amino acids. CDR3 protein: CASSLRGAPPYEQYF. The CDR3 coding sequence is TGTGCCAGCAGCTTGAGAGGAGCACCCCCCTACGAGCAGTACTTC.

This clone was seen more than once but under ten times. The chain recombines TRBV21-1 with TRBJ2-7; the DNA was not compared with TRBD2, the D call given in the table. TRBV21-1 is designated a pseudogene. This CDR3 is built from 14 residues. The CDR3 loop is CASSKHGRDYEQYF. CDR3 nucleotide sequence: TGTGCCAGCAGCAAACACGGACGGGACTACGAGCAGTACTTC.

This clone was observed once. Here the CDR3 DNA reads TGTGCCATCCCCCCTTTGCGGCTAGCGGAATACGAGCAGTACTTC. It specifies CAIPPLRLAEYEQYF. The rearrangement joins TRBV6-1 to TRBJ2-7; 7 positions match TRBD2. This CDR3 region has 15 residues. The V segment lost 10 bases and the J segment 4 bases; nucleotides outside the gene matches: 16. Germline loops: CDR1 MNHNS, CDR2 SASEGT.

This clone came up a few times. The CDR3 is CASSARPTSGGGNEQFF. CDR3 nucleotide sequence: TGTGCCAGCAGCGCCCGCCCTACTAGCGGGGGTGGAAATGAGCAGTTCTTC. The chain recombines TRBV7-9 with TRBJ2-1, with 11 bases aligning to TRBD2. CDR1 and CDR2 (germline): SEHNR, FQNEAQ (reference sequence). Unmatched junction bases numbered 13, after V lost 5 bases and J lost 7 bases. The CDR3 is made up of 17 amino acids.

The chain carries TRBV19 and TRBJ2-1; TRBD1 might be the D (5 bases). Trimming pared 3 bases from V and 3 bases from J, leaving 12 bases between. Per germline, CDR1 LNHDA and CDR2 SQIVND (reference sequence). The CDR3 spans 15 residues. The CDR3 sequence is CASSIQGSGYNEQFF. CDR3 coding DNA: TGTGCCAGTAGTATCCAGGGTTCAGGCTACAATGAGCAGTTCTTC.

This chain joins TRBV7-9 and TRBJ2-4; 8 positions match TRBD1. Trimming took 0 bases from V and 3 from J; bases not matched to a gene: 13. The CDR3 sequence is 19 residues long. The germline gives CDR1 SEHNR, CDR2 FQNEAQ (reference sequence). CDR3 in DNA: TGTGCCAGCAGCTTAGCGCCTCTCGACAGGGGTGTCGGCAAAAACATTCAGTACTTC. Translated: CASSLAPLDRGVGKNIQYF.

The chain couples TRBV6-6 to TRBJ1-1; D remains unclear. Germline CDR1 is MNHNY and CDR2 is SVGAGI (reference sequence). V lost 7 bases and J 1 base, leaving 16 bases between the germline ends. There are 15 residues in the CDR3. The CDR3: CASTKRQSGNTEAFF. CDR3 in DNA: TGTGCCAGCACCAAACGACAATCTGGGAACACTGAAGCTTTCTTT.